This T cell receptor (beta chain) was observed in a study of T-cell reconstitution after alpha-beta-depleted transplantation in children. Findings of the study overall: From newly produced T cells came most of the T-cell counts and diversity one year after transplant. Certain patients had high TCRbeta diversity at day 60, and it came from recipient T cells and thymic progenitors that survived. About two months after transplant, alpha-beta T cells reportedly came from several hundred expanded graft clones.

Preparing the TCRbeta library involved the use of unique molecular identifiers. MiXCR was run by TCRdb on the PCR reads, yielding one entry per CDR3 protein. The sample carries fewer than 550,000 distinct CDR3 sequences, around 10% recorded once. V lost 3 bases and J lost 6, with 17 bases in between. The CDR3 runs to 15 residues. Many counts were recorded for this clonotype. Its antigen is as yet unknown. This chain uses TRBV12-3 or TRBV12-4 with TRBJ1-1; TRBD1 might be the D (6 bases). The TCR originated in a female patient aged 2-9 years who had a stem cell transplant for aplastic anemia, so the T cells may come from the graft donor. Here the sequenced sample was PBMCs, mostly from graft donor cells, taken 180 days after TCRalphabeta/CD19-depleted stem cell transplant. For the CDR3, the DNA is TGTGCCAGCAGTTTTGGGGGGGCCTCAGCGGCTGAAGCTTTCTTT. Protein sequence: CASSFGGASAAEAFF.